This T cell receptor beta chain was obtained from a study of cytomegalovirus exposure and HLA in healthy donors (dated by TCRdb to 2015 to 2018). Broadly, across the study: An earlier analysis of roughly 610 of the donors reported about 280 Gb of sequence data and 95 million to 130 million unique TCR beta sequences obtained from about 180 million T cells. To decide whether each TCR beta V gene segment behaved as functional or pseudogenic, an earlier analysis of some 600 of the donors relied on high-throughput TCR beta sequencing. All discovery cohort repertoires had been generated using a single sequencing platform. Roughly 5 DR-DQ haplotypes were treated as single units for association and clustering because of strong linkage in the cohort. Among some 400 genotyped donors of the cohort, an average of around 250,000 unique TCR beta nucleotide sequences was sequenced per donor, of which 15% to 20% were non-productive. Donor age, sex, ethnicity and CMV serostatus were compiled alongside the repertoire data. HLA typing covered class I and class II loci at four-digit resolution. The T cell repertoires of under 700 subjects were profiled by immunosequencing and related to cytomegalovirus serostatus. Genome-wide SNP genotypes for about 65% of the 666 donors were used in a later genetic analysis, which treated that subset as a discovery cohort. Rather than using new phenotypic data, the later analysis identified candidate immune exposures from TCR beta sequences and from how often those sequences occurred across donors. An early release covering around 630 HLA-typed donors comprised about 310 gigabases of sequencing data and approximately 80 million unique TCR sequences. A separate validation cohort of about 110 different subjects was used in addition to the 666-subject first cohort. Of the 398 genotyped donors, approximately 83% fell in the genetic ancestry cluster associated with self-reported Caucasian donors. Typing coverage differed by locus: A, B, C, DRB1 and DQB1 were typed in about 629-630 donors, DQA1 in 500 to 550, DPA1 in 600 to 610, and DPB1 in 472. A later analysis re-analyzed previously published TCR beta repertoires from hundreds of donors and added high-resolution HLA genotyping to study TCR occurrence patterns. To predict cytomegalovirus infection status, the study combined high-throughput TCR immunosequencing, statistical association of individual TCRs with disease status, and machine learning. The study aimed to test whether cataloging public T cell receptors could reveal signatures of past pathogen exposure.

Remarks on this clone: Its antigen specificity is not known. Base qualities were left out, and no much larger clone turns up one base away.

Spanning cysteine to phenylalanine, the CDR3 consists of 13 amino acids. Here the CDR3 DNA is all that survives: 39 bases in frame from base 1. Relative to germline, V is 5 bases shorter and J is 1 base shorter, with 5 bases between their ends. From the germline V gene, CDR1 is MNHEY and CDR2 is SVGAGI. Paper-wide results and their limitations: Linkage disequilibrium might explain the correlated functional status among segregating V segments, but an unknown experimental factor could not be excluded. Because counts were too low, some 16 rarely observed V segments, including chromosome 9 orphons, were excluded from the earlier analysis of 587 of the donors. The study gave a list of some 150 TCR beta chains associated with cytomegalovirus. Presence/absence analyses assumed roughly uniform sequencing depth across donors, an assumption that may not hold. When HLA alleles, especially DR and DQ, strongly co-occurred, TCR associations were difficult to assign to individual alleles. For the cohort, immune exposure information was limited to CMV serostatus. Most CMV-associated TCR beta chains appeared to be HLA-restricted in a later analysis, and the HLA associations seemed to be driven largely by CMV exposure. A cluster of highly shared sequence variants was judged likely to represent a technical artifact of the sequencing pipeline. Some IMGT-functional V segments, including TRBV6-2 and TRBV6-3, could not be told apart with the 87-base-pair reads, so those segments were excluded. It was suggested by the authors that the approach could potentially be generalized to other disease states and immunological phenotypes. Cytomegalovirus status was reported to be diagnosed by the classifier with high specificity and sensitivity in both the original and validation cohorts. Because HLA typing was unavailable for some donors at each locus, only the typed subset was used in association tests. An earlier analysis of 587 of the donors showed that most TCR beta V segments appeared in productive rearrangements either about 87% or about 30% of the time, which broadly matched IMGT annotations. According to a later analysis, parvovirus B19, influenza, CMV and Epstein-Barr virus appeared linked to several top co-occurrence clusters. According to a later genetic analysis, donors in an Asian-associated ancestry cluster had fewer N-insertions in productive TCRs than the approximately 710-donor mean. In a later analysis, HLA-associated TCR beta chains showed more clonal expansion and lower generation probabilities than non-associated chains that were equally common. A few of the identified cytomegalovirus-associated TCR beta chains were confirmed in vitro to be specific for cytomegalovirus antigens. In this cohort, only TCR beta chains were sequenced, and detectable features were limited by the absence of alpha or paired-chain data. While some public TCRs were present in many individuals, most TCR sequences turned up only very rarely across donors. A further reported finding was that TCR beta sequences accurately predicted the HLA-A and HLA-B alleles for most subjects in the first cohort. In a later analysis, TCR association rates were found to vary across HLA loci, with the most associated TCRs seen for DRB1 alleles and the fewest for HLA-C alleles. V-gene and J-gene trimming of TCR beta chains was associated with a missense DCLRE1C variant in a later genetic analysis, and the association was replicated in an independent cohort. A later analysis associated roughly 17,000 TCR beta sequences with specific HLA alleles at a false discovery rate of 0.05.

Receptor libraries were prepared by the immunoSEQ multiplex PCR assay. For the multiplex PCR, a mixture combining 60 forward primers for TCR Vbeta segments and 13 reverse primers for TCR Jbeta segments was used. The CDR3 region of rearranged TCR beta genes was amplified from genomic DNA by a multiplex PCR assay. The amplified TCR beta libraries were sequenced on the Illumina HiSeq System as 87-base-pair reads. On the authors' methods: Across the 700 or so repertoires, a later analysis counted about 81 million unique TCR beta chains, roughly 11 million of which were shared by at least two donors. To remove PCR and sequencing errors, raw reads were error-corrected and collapsed into unique sequences using a nearest-neighbor algorithm that merged closely related sequences. CDR3 sequences were aligned to IMGT reference sequences to assign V, D and J gene segments. For a sequence to be retained, a match of at least six nucleotides was required to both a V gene segment and a J gene segment. Rearrangements were classified as productive when the CDR3 lacked stop codons and remained in frame with V and J, and all other rearrangements were classified as non-productive. CDR3 was defined by IMGT convention, running from the second conserved V-encoded cysteine to the conserved J-encoded phenylalanine. In an earlier analysis of 500 to 650 of the donors, sequences lacking an unambiguous match to a single V gene segment were excluded. An earlier analysis of a few hundred of the donors classified V segments as functional when productive rearrangements were above 56.7% and as segregating when the standard deviation between donors was above 5%. To diagnose cytomegalovirus status from the catalog of TCR beta chain sequences, a statistical classification framework was built. In a later analysis, V and J genes were assigned by comparing TCR nucleotide sequences against IMGT/GENE-DB human TR gene sequences. Using the TCRdist pipeline, a later analysis assigned CDR3 sequences along with most-parsimonious VDJ recombination scenarios. A later analysis defined each TCR beta chain by its CDR3 amino acid sequence plus V-gene family, and excluded reads lacking a unique V-gene family. To address suspected cross-contamination and a sequencing artifact, a later analysis removed over 500 highly shared, low-generation-probability nucleotide sequences. In a later analysis, a clonal expansion index for each public chain was calculated from normalized within-repertoire ranks of inferred template counts. In a later analysis, generation probabilities were computed using a VDJ recombination model fitted to out-of-frame rearrangements, and the results were checked against IGoR. In a later analysis, hypergeometric tests were used to score TCR-TCR, TCR-HLA and TCR-CMV co-occurrence, with a repertoire-size bias correction applied to TCR pairs. In a later analysis, false discovery rates were estimated by permuting HLA or CMV assignments 20 times. In a later analysis, co-occurring TCRs were grouped using DBSCAN, and TCRdist sequence similarity was added for clustering within HLA-allele-positive subsets. For co-occurrence clustering, repertoires with fewer than 30,000 or more than 120,000 public chains were excluded, along with five repertoires with anomalous nucleotide sharing. TCRdb holds this immuneACCESS table with in-frame rearrangements only. Some clones are missing; in checked studies, unresolved V genes explain under half, and the rest has no known cause. The DNA gave D and trimming, while V, J and clone size come from that table. The sample includes roughly 200,000 clones, with around four fifths observed a single time. 3.5% to 4.5% of the sample is in the top ten clones.

The cohort consisted of approximately 690 healthy bone marrow donors. All cohort members were sampled while nominally healthy, although unrecorded immune exposures were likely present. The donor was CMV seropositive and was included in the group of 290 or so seropositive cohort members. A peripheral blood sample was collected from each donor, and TCR beta sequencing was performed on peripheral blood mononuclear cells. The Qiagen DNeasy Blood Extraction Kit was used to extract genomic DNA from the blood cell samples. The chain uses TRBV6-5 and TRBJ2-2, with no D gene named confidently. Sequenced: PBMCs. This TCR was recovered from an older woman in good health and CMV-seropositive. The CDR3 region: CASSPWNTGELFF. The DNA is TGTGCCAGCAGTCCCTGGAACACCGGGGAGCTGTTTTTT.